This TCR beta chain is from a study of cytomegalovirus exposure and HLA in healthy donors. General observations from the study: V- and J-gene trimming of TCR beta was linked (in a later analysis) to a missense DCLRE1C variant. Previously analyzed data showed that most TCR beta V segments were productive at a frequency of about 87% or about 30%. Cytomegalovirus status, reportedly, was diagnosed with high specificity and sensitivity by the classifier. Presence/absence comparisons presumed near-even sequencing depth among donors.

PCR employed 60 Vbeta and 13 Jbeta primers. Clones were sequenced by immunoSEQ multiplex PCR, and TCRdb holds only the in-frame ones, with some missing. The profile shows 150,000 to 200,000 clones, more than 70% of them singletons. A remark on this clone: Its antigen remains unknown.

Trimming cost V 1 base and J 1 base, with 8 bases left between them. This CDR3 has 14 residues. From germline, CDR1 is SGHNT and CDR2 YYREEE (reference sequence). The sample comprised PBMCs. This TCR came from a boy under 18 in good health and CMV-seronegative. The chain employs TRBV5-4 and TRBJ1-1; possibly TRBD1 for D (6 bases). This chain's CDR3 is CASSLSGENTEAFF. CDR3 bases: TGTGCCAGCAGCTTGTCAGGGGAGAACACTGAAGCTTTCTTT.